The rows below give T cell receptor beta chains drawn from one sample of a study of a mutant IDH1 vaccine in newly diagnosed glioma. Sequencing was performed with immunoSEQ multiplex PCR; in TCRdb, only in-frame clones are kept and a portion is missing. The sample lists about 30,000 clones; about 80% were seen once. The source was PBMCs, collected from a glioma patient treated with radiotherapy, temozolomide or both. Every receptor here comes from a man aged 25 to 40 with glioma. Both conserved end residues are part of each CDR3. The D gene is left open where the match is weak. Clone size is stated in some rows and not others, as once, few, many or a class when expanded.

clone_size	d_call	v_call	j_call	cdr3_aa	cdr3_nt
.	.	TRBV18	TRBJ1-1	CASSPSLADTEAFF	TGTGCCAGCTCACCGAGCTTAGCGGACACTGAAGCTTTCTTT
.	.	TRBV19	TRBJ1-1	CASSKSVNTEAFF	TGTGCCAGTTCGAAATCAGTGAACACTGAAGCTTTCTTT
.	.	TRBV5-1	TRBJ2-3	CASSLDGAGSTDTQYF	TGCGCCAGCAGCTTGGATGGGGCGGGTAGCACAGATACGCAGTATTTT
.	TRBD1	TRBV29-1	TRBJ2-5	CSGPGTGGAETQYF	TGCAGCGGTCCCGGGACAGGGGGCGCGGAGACCCAGTACTTC
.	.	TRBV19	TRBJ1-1	CASSIQAGTTEAFF	TGTGCCAGTAGTATTCAGGCAGGGACCACTGAAGCTTTCTTT
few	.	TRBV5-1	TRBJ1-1	CASSYAENTEAFF	TGCGCCAGCAGCTACGCAGAGAACACTGAAGCTTTCTTT
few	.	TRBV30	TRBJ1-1	CAWVGTLGTEAFF	TGTGCCTGGGTCGGGACTCTGGGAACTGAAGCTTTCTTT
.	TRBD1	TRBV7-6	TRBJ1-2	CASSLDLGTGAIGGYTF	TGTGCCAGCAGCTTGGACCTAGGGACAGGGGCTATTGGTGGCTACACCTTC
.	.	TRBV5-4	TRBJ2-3	CASSLETDTQYF	TGTGCCAGCAGCTTGGAGACAGATACGCAGTATTTT
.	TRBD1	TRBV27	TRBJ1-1	CASSLYAGQPGTEAFF	TGTGCCAGCAGTTTATACGCGGGACAGCCGGGGACTGAAGCTTTCTTT
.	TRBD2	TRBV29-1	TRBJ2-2	CSVGLAGRTGELFF	TGCAGCGTTGGACTAGCGGGGAGAACCGGGGAGCTGTTTTTT
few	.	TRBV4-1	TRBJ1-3	CASSQTARGENTIYF	TGCGCCAGCAGCCAGACGGCCAGGGGAGAGAACACCATATATTTT
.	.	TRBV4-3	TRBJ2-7	CASSQEGGGSYEQYF	TGCGCCAGCAGCCAAGAAGGAGGGGGCAGCTACGAGCAGTACTTC
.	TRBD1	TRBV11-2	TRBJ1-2	CASSYGTGLNYGYTF	TGTGCCAGCAGCTACGGGACAGGCCTCAACTATGGCTACACCTTC
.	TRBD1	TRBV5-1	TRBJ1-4	CASSPGTGLGNEKLFF	TGCGCCAGCAGCCCTGGGACAGGATTAGGGAATGAAAAACTGTTTTTT
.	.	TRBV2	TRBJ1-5	CASSESGYQPQHF	TGTGCCAGCAGTGAGTCAGGGTATCAGCCCCAGCATTTT
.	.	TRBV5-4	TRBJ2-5	CASSFRGSEETQYF	TGTGCCAGCAGCTTTCGTGGCAGCGAAGAGACCCAGTACTTC
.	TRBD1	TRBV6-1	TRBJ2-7	CASRRDRAYEQYF	TGTGCCAGTCGCCGGGACAGAGCCTACGAGCAGTACTTC
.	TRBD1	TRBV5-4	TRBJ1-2	CASSLSGDSNYGYTF	TGTGCCAGCAGCCTGTCGGGGGACAGCAACTATGGCTACACCTTC
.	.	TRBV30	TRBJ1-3	CAWSVGQVRNTIYF	TGTGCCTGGAGTGTAGGGCAGGTCAGAAACACCATATATTTT
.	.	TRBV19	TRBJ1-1	CASSIGGLNTEAFF	TGTGCCAGTAGTATAGGAGGCTTGAACACTGAAGCTTTCTTT
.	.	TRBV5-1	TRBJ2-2	CASSLGQGAGIGTGELFF	TGCGCCAGCAGCTTGGGGCAGGGCGCAGGGATCGGCACCGGGGAGCTGTTTTTT
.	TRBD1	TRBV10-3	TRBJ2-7	CAISLQTGEANEQYF	TGTGCCATCAGCCTACAGACAGGGGAGGCGAACGAGCAGTACTTC
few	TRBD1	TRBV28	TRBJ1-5	CASSWDSLGQPQHF	TGTGCCAGCAGTTGGGACAGCCTTGGGCAGCCCCAGCATTTT
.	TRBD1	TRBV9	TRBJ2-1	CASKVGTGAYNEQFF	TGTGCCAGCAAAGTTGGGACAGGGGCATACAATGAGCAGTTCTTC
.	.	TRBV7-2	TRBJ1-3	CATWNSGNTIYF	TGTGCCACCTGGAACTCTGGAAACACCATATATTTT
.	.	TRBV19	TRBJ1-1	CASSMRQIPEAFF	TGTGCCAGTAGTATGCGACAGATACCTGAAGCTTTCTTT
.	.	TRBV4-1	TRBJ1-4	CASSQVASLEKLFF	TGCGCCAGCAGCCAAGTAGCTTCTCTCGAAAAACTGTTTTTT
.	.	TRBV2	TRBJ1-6	CASSERTSSYNSPLHF	TGTGCCAGCAGTGAACGGACAAGCTCCTATAATTCACCCCTCCACTTT
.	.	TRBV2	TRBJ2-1	CASSEGTGSSYNEQFF	TGTGCCAGCAGTGAAGGAACAGGGAGCTCCTACAATGAGCAGTTCTTC
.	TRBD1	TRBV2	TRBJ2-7	CASSGGQGSEQYF	TGTGCCAGCAGTGGAGGACAGGGGAGCGAGCAGTACTTC
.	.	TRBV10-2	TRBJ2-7	CASQTNTRLGYEQYF	TGCGCCAGCCAGACTAACACCCGACTGGGGTACGAGCAGTACTTC
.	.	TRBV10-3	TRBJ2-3	CAISVAVATDTQYF	TGTGCCATCAGTGTAGCGGTTGCAACAGATACGCAGTATTTT
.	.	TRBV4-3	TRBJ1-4	CASSQDTQIREKLFF	TGCGCCAGCAGCCAAGATACCCAAATCAGGGAAAAACTGTTTTTT
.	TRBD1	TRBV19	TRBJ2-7	CASSMGQGFYEQYF	TGTGCCAGTAGTATGGGACAGGGGTTCTACGAGCAGTACTTC
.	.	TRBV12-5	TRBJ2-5	CASGLEARGEETQYF	TGTGCTAGTGGTTTGGAAGCGCGAGGGGAAGAGACCCAGTACTTC
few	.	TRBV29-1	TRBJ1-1	CSAGEVSEAFF	TGCAGCGCCGGGGAGGTTTCCGAAGCTTTCTTT
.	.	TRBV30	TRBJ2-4	CAWSVYPRRAKNIQYF	TGTGCCTGGAGTGTTTATCCGCGCCGAGCCAAAAACATTCAGTACTTC
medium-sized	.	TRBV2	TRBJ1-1	CASRKAGHSNTEAFF	TGTGCCAGCAGGAAAGCGGGACATTCGAACACTGAAGCTTTCTTT
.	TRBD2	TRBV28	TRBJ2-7	CASRSGTSGSLPEQYF	TGTGCCAGCAGGTCCGGGACTAGCGGGAGTTTGCCAGAGCAGTACTTC
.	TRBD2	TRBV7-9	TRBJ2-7	CASSYGLAQSYEQYF	TGTGCCAGCAGCTATGGACTAGCGCAGTCCTACGAGCAGTACTTC
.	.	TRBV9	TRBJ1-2	CASSVGGRANYGYTF	TGTGCCAGCAGCGTAGGCGGCAGGGCAAACTATGGCTACACCTTC
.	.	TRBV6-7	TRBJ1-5	CANPDRAQPQHF	TGTGCCAACCCGGACAGAGCCCAGCCCCAGCATTTT
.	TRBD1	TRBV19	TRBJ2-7	CASSWGQGHYEQYF	TGTGCCAGTAGTTGGGGACAGGGACACTACGAGCAGTACTTC
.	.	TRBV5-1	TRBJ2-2	CASSLAEGIGELFF	TGCGCCAGCAGCTTAGCCGAGGGGATCGGGGAGCTGTTTTTT
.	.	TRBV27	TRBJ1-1	CASIGNTEAFF	TGTGCCAGCATCGGGAACACTGAAGCTTTCTTT
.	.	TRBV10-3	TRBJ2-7	CAISESARGRYEQYF	TGTGCCATCAGTGAGTCGGCCAGGGGGAGGTACGAGCAGTACTTC
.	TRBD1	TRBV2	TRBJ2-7	CASSEGQGAAYEQYF	TGTGCCAGCAGTGAAGGGCAGGGGGCAGCCTACGAGCAGTACTTC
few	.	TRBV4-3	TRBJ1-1	CASSQDHPSQGNTEAFF	TGCGCCAGCAGCCAAGATCACCCCTCGCAGGGGAACACTGAAGCTTTCTTT
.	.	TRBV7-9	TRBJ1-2	CASSLIDSGYGYTF	TGTGCCAGCAGCTTAATCGACAGTGGCTATGGCTACACCTTC
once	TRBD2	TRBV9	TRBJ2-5	CASSISPGTSVETQYF	TGTGCCAGCAGCATATCTCCCGGGACTAGTGTTGAGACCCAGTACTTC
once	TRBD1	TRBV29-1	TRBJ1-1	CSGGQGVTEAFF	TGCAGCGGGGGACAGGGGGTCACTGAAGCTTTCTTT